This paragraph reports one TCR beta chain. Its cognate antigen is unknown. Via MiXCR, TCRdb re-called the reads, giving one row per CDR3 protein. This table holds about 920,000 distinct CDR3 sequences, roughly 31% found once. Germline CDR1 is MNHNY and CDR2 is SVGAGI (reference sequence). The CDR3 is made up of 12 amino acids. Trimming cost V 6 bases and J 5 bases, with 10 bases left between them. This specimen belongs to a study of T cell repertoires in cytomegalovirus infection. Study details: Researchers turned to recently identified HLA-C-restricted CMV epitopes as well as well-studied HLA-B-restricted ones. Signatures in public TCR beta sequences pointed to both CMV infection and matching HLA type.

The chain recombines TRBV6-6 with TRBJ1-1; D gene unclear. The sample in question was cultured CD8+ T cells from PBMCs, obtained from culture after CMV antigen stimulation. The receptor was derived from a human donor in good health (CMV status not recorded). Some clones in this sample may be carry-over from other donors' samples. In nucleotides, the CDR3 is TGTGCCAGCAGAACCTTTGGGACTGAAGCTTTCTTT. Translation: CASRTFGTEAFF.